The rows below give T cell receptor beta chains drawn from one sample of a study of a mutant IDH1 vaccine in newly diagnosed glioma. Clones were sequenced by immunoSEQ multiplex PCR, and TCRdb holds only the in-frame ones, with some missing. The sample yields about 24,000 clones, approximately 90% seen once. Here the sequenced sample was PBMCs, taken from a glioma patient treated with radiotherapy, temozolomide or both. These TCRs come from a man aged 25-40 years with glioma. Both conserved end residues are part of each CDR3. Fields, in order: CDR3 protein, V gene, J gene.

CDR3 protein: CASSEGQGYGYTF; V gene: TRBV10-2; J gene: TRBJ1-2
CDR3 protein: CASSEGGGGDEQFF; V gene: TRBV6-1; J gene: TRBJ2-1
CDR3 protein: CASSEVDILWDGNTIYF; V gene: TRBV2; J gene: TRBJ1-3
CDR3 protein: CASSWDGDSYEQYF; V gene: TRBV5-1; J gene: -
CDR3 protein: CASSHWTRGSEKLFF; V gene: TRBV7-8; J gene: TRBJ1-4
CDR3 protein: CASSVNRETQYF; V gene: TRBV2; J gene: TRBJ2-5
CDR3 protein: CASSTSDPLNTEAFF; V gene: TRBV7-9; J gene: TRBJ1-1
CDR3 protein: CASSLAGTHEQYF; V gene: TRBV5-6; J gene: TRBJ2-7
CDR3 protein: CASYRGPNTGELFF; V gene: TRBV12-5; J gene: TRBJ2-2
CDR3 protein: CSVTVSGNTIYF; V gene: TRBV29-1; J gene: TRBJ1-3
CDR3 protein: CASSLDRGYEQYF; V gene: TRBV5-1; J gene: TRBJ2-7
CDR3 protein: CASSLAGSTDTQYF; V gene: TRBV11-3; J gene: TRBJ2-3
CDR3 protein: CAWSISGAGYEQYF; V gene: TRBV30; J gene: TRBJ2-7
CDR3 protein: CASSPGPGSGANVLTF; V gene: TRBV5-1; J gene: TRBJ2-6
CDR3 protein: CAILSTGPNTEAFF; V gene: TRBV10-3; J gene: TRBJ1-1
CDR3 protein: CASSLAGALGNEKLFF; V gene: TRBV5-4; J gene: TRBJ1-4
CDR3 protein: CASTISGQGSGNTIYF; V gene: TRBV23-1; J gene: TRBJ1-3
CDR3 protein: CSVNGQGAGETQYF; V gene: TRBV29-1; J gene: TRBJ2-5
CDR3 protein: CASRDSNTEAFF; V gene: TRBV27; J gene: TRBJ1-1
CDR3 protein: CASSLTRENTIYF; V gene: TRBV18; J gene: TRBJ1-3
CDR3 protein: CASSPTGPDQYF; V gene: TRBV7-2; J gene: TRBJ2-4
CDR3 protein: CASSLETFSGNTIYF; V gene: TRBV5-6; J gene: TRBJ1-3
CDR3 protein: CASSPGQGIYTF; V gene: TRBV5-6; J gene: TRBJ1-2
CDR3 protein: CASSPAAALNTEAFF; V gene: TRBV18; J gene: TRBJ1-1
CDR3 protein: CASSLGLNTDTQYF; V gene: TRBV6-5; J gene: TRBJ2-3
CDR3 protein: CASSGLAGGDTQYF; V gene: TRBV6-4; J gene: TRBJ2-3
CDR3 protein: CAWRDRASSYEQYF; V gene: TRBV30; J gene: TRBJ2-7
CDR3 protein: CSGTTLTVNTEAFF; V gene: TRBV29-1; J gene: TRBJ1-1
CDR3 protein: CATSTDSGSYNEQFF; V gene: TRBV15; J gene: TRBJ2-1
CDR3 protein: CASSLGGIAEAFF; V gene: TRBV11-2; J gene: TRBJ1-1
CDR3 protein: CASSVRQTATNEKLFF; V gene: TRBV2; J gene: TRBJ1-4
CDR3 protein: CATSRDRGMTGAEQFF; V gene: TRBV15; J gene: TRBJ2-1
CDR3 protein: CASSIRAGSEAFF; V gene: TRBV19; J gene: TRBJ1-1
CDR3 protein: CASNPLGGRYEQYF; V gene: TRBV19; J gene: TRBJ2-7
CDR3 protein: CASSNRDRGRGEQYF; V gene: TRBV21-1; J gene: TRBJ2-7
CDR3 protein: CASAAVSGGGQPQHF; V gene: TRBV6-4; J gene: TRBJ1-5
CDR3 protein: CSAPGGNTIYF; V gene: TRBV20-1; J gene: TRBJ1-3
CDR3 protein: CASGPSGSTDTQYF; V gene: TRBV12-5; J gene: TRBJ2-3
CDR3 protein: CASSFGQGAGGYGYTF; V gene: TRBV5-4; J gene: TRBJ1-2
CDR3 protein: CASSTTSARSYNEQFF; V gene: TRBV5-6; J gene: TRBJ2-1
CDR3 protein: CASSIAGRRTDTQYF; V gene: TRBV19; J gene: TRBJ2-3
CDR3 protein: CASSLSAGDTYEQYF; V gene: TRBV7-6; J gene: TRBJ2-7
CDR3 protein: CASSLAGASWYNEQFF; V gene: TRBV5-6; J gene: TRBJ2-1
CDR3 protein: CASSPRDSSNEQFF; V gene: TRBV5-4; J gene: TRBJ2-1
CDR3 protein: CASSYVLAGVYEQYF; V gene: TRBV6-6; J gene: TRBJ2-7
CDR3 protein: CASSVRRVSGNTIYF; V gene: TRBV4-1; J gene: TRBJ1-3
CDR3 protein: CATSIAGSSYEQYF; V gene: TRBV15; J gene: TRBJ2-7
CDR3 protein: CASSQVASGLDTQYF; V gene: TRBV4-1; J gene: TRBJ2-3
CDR3 protein: CATQGGGPLNEQFF; V gene: TRBV28; J gene: TRBJ2-1
CDR3 protein: CASSFKETQYF; V gene: TRBV5-1; J gene: TRBJ2-5
CDR3 protein: CASSFTGSSGNTIYF; V gene: TRBV6-6; J gene: TRBJ1-3
CDR3 protein: CASSARPSGVNEQFF; V gene: TRBV25-1; J gene: TRBJ2-1
CDR3 protein: CASSPRQKWSTDTQYF; V gene: TRBV11-2; J gene: TRBJ2-3
CDR3 protein: CASSFQRVYNEQFF; V gene: TRBV5-1; J gene: TRBJ2-1
CDR3 protein: CASSLGGQGSTEAFF; V gene: TRBV5-4; J gene: TRBJ1-1